Listed below are T cell receptor beta chains from one sample, sequenced in a study of beta chain features in type 1 diabetes. Only in-frame clones appear in the TCRdb table, and some are missing; sequencing was by immunoSEQ multiplex PCR. The sample lists around 250,000 clones, roughly 24% occurring once. The source material was naive CD4+ T cells from blood. The receptors were sampled from a woman aged 30 to 39 with type 1 diabetes. Each CDR3 is given with its conserved first and last residue. D genes are given only for firm matches. For some rows the clone size is stated as once, few or many, or as a class when expanded; others skip it.

J gene | D gene | clone size | V gene | CDR3 DNA | CDR3 protein
TRBJ2-1 | TRBD2 | few | TRBV2 | TGTGCCAGCACTTCTAGCGGGAGTAGGAATGAGCAGTTCTTC | CASTSSGSRNEQFF
TRBJ2-5 | TRBD1 | few | TRBV9 | TGTGCCAGCAGCGTAGGGACAGGGGCAAGTCAAGAGACCCAGTACTTC | CASSVGTGASQETQYF
TRBJ2-7 | TRBD2 | NA | TRBV30 | TGTGCCTGGAACATGGGACTAGCGGGAGGGCCCCACGAGCAGTACTTC | CAWNMGLAGGPHEQYF
TRBJ2-5 | NA | few | TRBV4-1 | TGCGCCAGCAGCCTGGGGACTGGAGAGACCCAGTACTTC | CASSLGTGETQYF
TRBJ2-7 | NA | few | TRBV30 | TGTGCCTGGAGGACATTCTACGAGCAGTACTTC | CAWRTFYEQYF
TRBJ2-2 | TRBD2 | NA | TRBV6-6 | TGTGCCAGCAGTTATTCTGGGAGGGTGAACACCGGGGAGCTGTTTTTT | CASSYSGRVNTGELFF
TRBJ2-5 | TRBD1 | few | TRBV5-6 | TGTGCCAGCAGCTTGGACAGGGGAGTGTCAGAGACCCAGTACTTC | CASSLDRGVSETQYF
TRBJ1-1 | NA | NA | TRBV7-3 | TGTGCCAGCAGCTTGATGGCTTCGGGGATGAACACTGAAGCTTTCTTT | CASSLMASGMNTEAFF
TRBJ2-1 | NA | NA | TRBV5-4 | TGTGCCAGCAGCTGGGGGGTCCATGAGCAGTTCTTC | CASSWGVHEQFF
TRBJ2-1 | TRBD1 | NA | TRBV7-3 | TGTGCCAGCAGCCCGTGGGACAGCTACAATGAGCAGTTCTTC | CASSPWDSYNEQFF
TRBJ2-7 | TRBD1 | NA | TRBV5-1 | TGCGCCAGCAGCTTGCTGGGACAGATCACCTACGAGCAGTACTTC | CASSLLGQITYEQYF
TRBJ2-5 | TRBD1 | NA | TRBV4-1 | TGCGCCAGCAGCCAAGGGGACAGGGAGACCCAGTACTTC | CASSQGDRETQYF
TRBJ1-2 | NA | few | TRBV7-3 | TGTGCCAGCAGCTTCGGGGCGGGGTTCGGCTACACCTTC | CASSFGAGFGYTF
TRBJ1-2 | NA | few | TRBV18 | TGTGCCAGCTCAGATGGCAGGGGCTATGGCTACACCTTC | CASSDGRGYGYTF
TRBJ2-1 | TRBD2 | few | TRBV7-6 | TGTGCCAGCAGCTTGGCCCCTAGCGGGAGGGCCGCTGAGCAGTTCTTC | CASSLAPSGRAAEQFF
TRBJ2-6 | NA | few | TRBV4-2 | TGTGCCAGCAGTCATCAGGGTTCTGGGGCCAACGTCCTGACTTTC | CASSHQGSGANVLTF
TRBJ1-2 | NA | NA | TRBV30 | TGTGCCTGGCGACAGGCGGCTTCCTATGGCTACACCTTC | CAWRQAASYGYTF
TRBJ1-1 | NA | few | TRBV2 | TGTGCCAGCAGTCTAGACAGTAACACTGAAGCTTTCTTT | CASSLDSNTEAFF
TRBJ1-2 | NA | NA | TRBV7-2 | TGTGCCAGCAGCTTAGCTCAGGGGTATGGCTACACCTTC | CASSLAQGYGYTF
TRBJ2-2 | TRBD2 | NA | TRBV15 | TGTGCCACCACAGCGGGGGGCACCGGGGAGCTGTTTTTT | CATTAGGTGELFF
TRBJ2-5 | TRBD1 | few | TRBV7-2 | TGTGCCAGCAGCTTTGGCAGGGGGCGGCAAGAGACCCAGTACTTC | CASSFGRGRQETQYF
TRBJ2-3 | TRBD1 | few | TRBV4-1 | TGCGCCAGCAGCCAAGGGGACAGGCCAGATACGCAGTATTTT | CASSQGDRPDTQYF
TRBJ1-2 | NA | NA | TRBV18 | TGTGCCAGCTCACTCAACTTGGGACTCCAAGGCGGTGGTGGCTACACCTTC | CASSLNLGLQGGGGYTF
TRBJ1-2 | NA | few | TRBV5-4 | TGTGCCAGCAGCGCAGCACAGGGTTTCTATGGCTACACCTTC | CASSAAQGFYGYTF
TRBJ2-7 | NA | few | TRBV5-6 | TGTGCCAGCAGCACATTCCCTTACGAGCAGTACTTC | CASSTFPYEQYF
TRBJ2-5 | TRBD2 | NA | TRBV4-1 | TGCGCCAGCAGCCCAAGGTTGGCGGGAGGGCAAGAGACCCAGTACTTC | CASSPRLAGGQETQYF
TRBJ2-4 | NA | NA | TRBV30 | TGTGCCTGGAGGATGGATACAGGGTTGGGCAAAAACATTCAGTACTTC | CAWRMDTGLGKNIQYF
TRBJ1-2 | NA | few | TRBV18 | TGTGCCAGCTCAACTAACCCAATCTATGGCTACACCTTC | CASSTNPIYGYTF
TRBJ2-1 | TRBD2 | few | TRBV6-5 | TGTGCCAGCAGTTTAGCGGGAGGTACACAAAATGAGCAGTTCTTC | CASSLAGGTQNEQFF
TRBJ1-5 | NA | few | TRBV7-9 | TGTGCCAGCAGCCCCGCGGGGGTTCAGCCCCAGCATTTT | CASSPAGVQPQHF
TRBJ1-5 | NA | NA | TRBV28 | TGTGCCAGCAGTACCGGGACATCCTATCAGCCCCAGCATTTT | CASSTGTSYQPQHF
TRBJ2-1 | NA | NA | TRBV5-6 | TGTGCCAGCAGCCGGCCGGGACACTACAATGAGCAGTTCTTC | CASSRPGHYNEQFF
TRBJ2-3 | TRBD1 | NA | TRBV6-5 | TGTGCCAGCAGTTCGGTCACAGGGGGGGATACGCAGTATTTT | CASSSVTGGDTQYF
TRBJ2-5 | NA | NA | TRBV7-7 | TGTGCTAGCAGCTTAGACCCCAGCCAAGAGACCCAGTACTTC | CASSLDPSQETQYF
TRBJ1-1 | NA | few | TRBV7-9 | TGTGCCAGCAGCTTAGTAACAAACACTGAAGCTTTCTTT | CASSLVTNTEAFF
TRBJ2-7 | TRBD2 | NA | TRBV5-1 | TGCGCCAGCGCTTCCTTAGCGGGAGGGAAGTACGAGCAGTACTTC | CASASLAGGKYEQYF
TRBJ1-1 | NA | NA | TRBV7-9 | TGTGCCAGCAGCCTAATTGAGGACACTGAAGCTTTCTTT | CASSLIEDTEAFF
TRBJ2-3 | TRBD2 | few | TRBV5-1 | TGCGCCAGCAGCTTTCTAGCGGGAGACACAGATACGCAGTATTTT | CASSFLAGDTDTQYF
TRBJ1-2 | NA | NA | TRBV30 | TGTGCCTGGAGTGTACTTGGGCCCCACAGCTTC | CAWSVLGPHSF
TRBJ2-7 | NA | NA | TRBV9 | TGTGCCAGCAGCGGACAGGAAGGGGAAGGCGAGCAGTACTTC | CASSGQEGEGEQYF
TRBJ1-4 | TRBD1 | few | TRBV30 | TGTGCCTGGAGACAGGGGAGCACTAATGAAAAACTGTTTTTT | CAWRQGSTNEKLFF
TRBJ2-1 | TRBD2 | few | TRBV29-1 | TGCAGCGCGGGGGGGAGCGGGAGGGCCCCCAATGAGCAGTTCTTC | CSAGGSGRAPNEQFF
TRBJ2-2 | NA | few | TRBV30 | TGTGCGACGGGAAGGACCGGGGAGCTGTTTTTT | CATGRTGELFF
TRBJ2-5 | NA | NA | TRBV10-3 | TGTGCCATCAGTGCGGGCGGGACCCAAGAGACCCAGTACTTC | CAISAGGTQETQYF
TRBJ2-5 | TRBD2 | NA | TRBV30 | TGTGCGACGGGACTAGCGGGAGCAGAGACCCAGTACTTC | CATGLAGAETQYF
TRBJ1-1 | NA | NA | TRBV28 | TGTGCCAGCACCCGGGGGGGGCTCGCGAACACTGAAGCTTTCTTT | CASTRGGLANTEAFF
TRBJ2-1 | NA | NA | TRBV7-2 | TGTGCCAGCAGCTTAGTTCTCGGGAATGAGCAGTTCTTC | CASSLVLGNEQFF